This TCR beta chain was recovered during a study of T cells in Graves' hyperthyroidism and ophthalmopathy (dated by TCRdb to the late 2010s). Regarding the complete study: Peripheral blood samples were taken at initial diagnosis, before any treatment was given. To identify distinguishing TCR V-J signatures, a discovery cohort of around 100 patients was used, comprising 43 with Graves' ophthalmopathy and around 60 with stable Graves' hyperthyroidism. An independent validation cohort of around 19 hyperthyroidism patients and 17 patients who later progressed to ophthalmopathy tested prospective prediction of ophthalmopathy. The approximately 100 discovery patients were divided at random into training and test sets in a 7:3 ratio. In addition, the study compared T-cell repertoires in thyroid tissue and in blood from 6 or 7 Graves' hyperthyroidism patients. Once sampling was done, hyperthyroidism patients were given methimazole at a starting dose of 30 mg daily, whereas ophthalmopathy patients were given high-dose intravenous methylprednisolone. According to the paper, TCR Vbeta CDR3 sequencing was carried out on approximately 140 peripheral blood samples, which came from fewer than 50 ophthalmopathy, about 75 hyperthyroidism and approximately 17 progressor patients.

On this clonotype itself: Its antigen remains unidentified. Base qualities are not recorded, but no much larger clone differs from it by a single base.

Trimming costs V 10 bases and J 4 bases, and their ends lie 17 bases apart. From the cysteine up to the phenylalanine, the CDR3 has a length of 13 residues. The only DNA kept is the CDR3, 39 bases in frame from the first base. The germline V gene provides CDR1 MDHEN and CDR2 SYDVKM. TCR beta CDR3 regions were amplified from RNA transcripts. The first round of RT-PCR for the TCR CDR3 was performed with the HTBI primer set and the Qiagen OneStep RT-PCR kit. The libraries were constructed in a second round of multiplex PCR and then size-selected and purified. Paired-end sequencing of the libraries was performed with 100 bp reads on an Illumina HiSeq2000. The original pipeline was this. SOAPnuke was used to process the raw data, removing reads that contained adapters or uncalled bases, had a mean Phred below 15, or lacked an exact match to the constant primer or identifier. COPE v1.2.5 was used to merge the high-quality paired reads, and each unique nucleotide sequence was defined as a clonotype. Clonotypes were aligned to IMGT TRBV, TRBD and TRBJ reference segments using MiTCR v1.1. Analysis was restricted to V-J combinations with a frequency above 0.0001, which covered roughly 99% of repertoires. A TCS score was defined as the ratio of F50 (clonal expansion) to E x V (chaos), with BLOSUM62-based TCRdist applied between CDR3 peptides within each V-J. Welch's t-statistics and random forest reduced several hundred V-J features to 13, which were used in a naive Bayes classifier (R e1071). The public reads were reanalyzed by TCRdb: fastp trimming at Q25, MiXCR alignment, in-frame beta chains only. Rows matching on CDR3 protein sequence are summarized as one entry with the most common DNA and genes. The V and J calls were not made by the authors but by TCRdb's processing. Counted in this sample were 350,000 or so distinct CDR3 sequences; under 25% of them appeared once. In total, the top ten clones hold about 50% of the sample.

The full study reports these points: Blood samples also contained most of the expanded thyroid clonotypes (frequency above 0.001), which suggests that blood repertoires may reflect thyroid immune responses. Ophthalmopathy was separated from stable hyperthyroidism by a 13 V-J signature model, with just over 85% sensitivity and about 84% specificity obtained in cross-validation and 80%/75% obtained in testing. During validation, the model predicted progression to ophthalmopathy a median of around 6 months ahead of onset, with just under 71% sensitivity and roughly 75% specificity. Sample size was not statistically predetermined, and blinding of investigators to group allocation was not performed.

Stable Graves' hyperthyroidism was defined as the absence of progression to ophthalmopathy over 18 months of follow-up. Hyperthyroidism patients were newly diagnosed, had a disease duration of under 2 months, and were aged 18 to 65 years. Exclusion was applied to patients with uncontrolled infections, other autoimmune diseases, pregnancy or lactation. Diagnoses were based on clinical symptoms, serum thyroxine and TRAb, thyroid ultrasound and orbital computed tomography. PBMCs were isolated from roughly 10 ml of fresh peripheral blood by Ficoll-Paque density gradient centrifugation. Total RNA was extracted using Trizol reagent, and RNA quality was assessed on an Agilent 2100 Bioanalyzer.

This clonotype was sampled from a woman aged 45-65 years with Graves' hyperthyroidism. The chain joins TRBV28 to TRBJ2-7; the D gene cannot be resolved beyond TRBD1 or TRBD2, each matching 6 bases. The sample taken for sequencing was blood. The CDR3 reads CATCDGGGYEQYF. The nucleotides read TGTGCCACCTGCGACGGGGGCGGTTACGAGCAGTACTTC.